This TCR beta chain was obtained from a study of shared T cell receptors in the human thymus. Produced via immunoSEQ multiplex PCR; TCRdb's table is partial and in-frame only. The table lists hundreds of thousands of clones, around 87% of them singletons. This CDR3 has 18 amino acids. Trimming took 5 bases from V and 1 from J, leaving 23 bases between them. Germline V gene data show CDR1 as SGHAT and CDR2 as FQNNGV. This sample also appeared in a second study, on human thymus T cells. That report notes: In corrective heart surgery, resections were taken, and these provided the thymus tissue.

The chain carries TRBV11-2 and TRBJ1-1; a weak D match, TRBD1 (6 bases). The TCR sequence derives from a boy less than two years old with a congenital heart defect. The sample consisted of thymocytes. CDR3 bases: TGTGCCAGCAGCGAACACGACATTCGTGGGGGCAAGAACACTGAAGCTTTCTTT. It yields the protein CASSEHDIRGGKNTEAFF.